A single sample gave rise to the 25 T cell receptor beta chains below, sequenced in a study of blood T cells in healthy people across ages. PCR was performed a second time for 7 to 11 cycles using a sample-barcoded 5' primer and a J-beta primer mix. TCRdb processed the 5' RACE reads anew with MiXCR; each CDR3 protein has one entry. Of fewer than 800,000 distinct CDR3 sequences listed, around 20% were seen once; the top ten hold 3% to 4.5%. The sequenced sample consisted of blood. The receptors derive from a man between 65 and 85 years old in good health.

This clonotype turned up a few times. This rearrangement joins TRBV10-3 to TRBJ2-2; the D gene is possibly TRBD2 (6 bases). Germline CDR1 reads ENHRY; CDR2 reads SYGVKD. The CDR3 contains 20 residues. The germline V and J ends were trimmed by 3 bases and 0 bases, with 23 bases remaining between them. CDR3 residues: CAISDLGLRRTIPNTGELFF. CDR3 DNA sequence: TGTGCCATCAGTGATTTGGGGCTCCGTCGGACTATCCCGAACACCGGGGAGCTGTTTTTT.

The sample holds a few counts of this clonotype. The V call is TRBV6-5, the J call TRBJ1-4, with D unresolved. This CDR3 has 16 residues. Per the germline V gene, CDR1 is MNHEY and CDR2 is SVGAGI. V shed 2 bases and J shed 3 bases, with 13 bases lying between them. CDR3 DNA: TGTGCCAGCAGTTACAAGTTGGCAGCTGCTAATGAAAAACTGTTTTTT. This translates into CASSYKLAAANEKLFF.

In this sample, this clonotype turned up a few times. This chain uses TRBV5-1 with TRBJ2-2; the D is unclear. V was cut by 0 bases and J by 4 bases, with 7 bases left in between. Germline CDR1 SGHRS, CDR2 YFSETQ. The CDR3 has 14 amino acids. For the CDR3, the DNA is TGCGCCAGCAGCTTGGATGGCCCCACCGGGGAGCTGTTTTTT. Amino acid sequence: CASSLDGPTGELFF.

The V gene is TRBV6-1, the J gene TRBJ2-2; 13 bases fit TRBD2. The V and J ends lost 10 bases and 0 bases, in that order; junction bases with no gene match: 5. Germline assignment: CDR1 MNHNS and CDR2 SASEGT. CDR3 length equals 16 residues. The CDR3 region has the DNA TGTGCCACGGGACTAGCGGGGAGACCGAACACCGGGGAGCTGTTTTTT. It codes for CATGLAGRPNTGELFF.

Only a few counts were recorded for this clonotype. CDR3 in amino acids: CASSRGAGGPMVDEQFF. The CDR3 region has the DNA TGTGCCAGCAGCCGGGGGGCGGGAGGGCCTATGGTTGATGAGCAGTTCTTC. This chain uses TRBV7-2 with TRBJ2-5, with TRBD2 matching 9 bases. The closer fit of TRBJ2-1 to the DNA end suggests the J call may be wrong. The CDR3 sequence is 17 residues long. Germline assignment: CDR1 SGHTA and CDR2 FQGNSA.

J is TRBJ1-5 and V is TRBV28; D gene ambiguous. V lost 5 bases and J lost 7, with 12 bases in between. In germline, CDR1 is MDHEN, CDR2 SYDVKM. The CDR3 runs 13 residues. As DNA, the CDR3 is TGTGCCAGCAGTGTCGGGAGCTCCCAGCCCCAGCATTTT. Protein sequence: CASSVGSSQPQHF.

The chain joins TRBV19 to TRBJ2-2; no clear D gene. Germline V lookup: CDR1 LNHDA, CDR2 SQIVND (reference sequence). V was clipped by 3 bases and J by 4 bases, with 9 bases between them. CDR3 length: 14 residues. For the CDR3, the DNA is TGTGCCAGTAGTATTTTGTGGGGCACCGGGGAGCTGTTTTTT. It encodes CASSILWGTGELFF.

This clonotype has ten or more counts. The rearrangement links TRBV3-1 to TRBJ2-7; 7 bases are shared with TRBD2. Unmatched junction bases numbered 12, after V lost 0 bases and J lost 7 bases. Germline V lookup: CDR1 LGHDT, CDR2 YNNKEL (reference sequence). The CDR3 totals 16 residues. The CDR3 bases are TGTGCCAGCAGCCAAGAGAGGGGCGGGAGCTGGTATGAGCAGTACTTC. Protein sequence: CASSQERGGSWYEQYF.

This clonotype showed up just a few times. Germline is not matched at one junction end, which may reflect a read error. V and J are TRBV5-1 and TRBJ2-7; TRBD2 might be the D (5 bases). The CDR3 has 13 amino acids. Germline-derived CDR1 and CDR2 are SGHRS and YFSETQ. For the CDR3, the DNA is TGCGCCAGCAGCTTCCCGGGAACCTACGAGCAGTGCTTC. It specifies CASSFPGTYEQCF.

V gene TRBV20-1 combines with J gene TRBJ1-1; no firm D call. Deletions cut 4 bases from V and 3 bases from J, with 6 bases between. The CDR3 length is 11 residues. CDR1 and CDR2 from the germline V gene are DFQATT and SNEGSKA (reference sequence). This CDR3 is CSAKGYTEAFF. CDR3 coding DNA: TGCAGTGCTAAAGGGTACACTGAAGCTTTCTTT.

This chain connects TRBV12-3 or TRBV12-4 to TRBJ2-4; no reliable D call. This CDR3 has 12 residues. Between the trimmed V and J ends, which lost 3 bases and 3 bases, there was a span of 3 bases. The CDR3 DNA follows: TGTGCCAGCAGTTTTGGCAAAAACATTCAGTACTTC. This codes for CASSFGKNIQYF.

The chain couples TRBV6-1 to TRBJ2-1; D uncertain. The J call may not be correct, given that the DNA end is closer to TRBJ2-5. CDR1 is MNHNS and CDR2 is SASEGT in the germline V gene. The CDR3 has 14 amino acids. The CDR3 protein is CASSEAQPQETQYF. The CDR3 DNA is TGTGCCAGCAGTGAAGCACAGCCTCAAGAGACCCAGTACTTC.

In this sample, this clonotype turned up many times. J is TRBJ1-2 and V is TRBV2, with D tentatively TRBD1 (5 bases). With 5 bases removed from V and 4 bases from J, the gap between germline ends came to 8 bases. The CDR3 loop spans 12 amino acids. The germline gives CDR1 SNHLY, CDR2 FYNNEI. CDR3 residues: CASSTDTYGYTF. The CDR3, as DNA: TGTGCCAGCAGTACGGACACCTATGGCTACACCTTC.

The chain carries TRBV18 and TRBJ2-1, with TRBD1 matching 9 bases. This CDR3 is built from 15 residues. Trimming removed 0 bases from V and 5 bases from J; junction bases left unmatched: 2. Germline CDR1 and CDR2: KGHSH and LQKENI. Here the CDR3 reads CASSPPGTGHNEQFF. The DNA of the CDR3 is TGTGCCAGCTCACCACCAGGGACAGGGCACAATGAGCAGTTCTTC.

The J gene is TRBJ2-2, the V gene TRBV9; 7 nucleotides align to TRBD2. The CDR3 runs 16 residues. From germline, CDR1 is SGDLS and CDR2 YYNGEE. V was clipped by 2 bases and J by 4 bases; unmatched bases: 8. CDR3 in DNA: TGTGCCAGCAGCGTTGGAGGGAGGGCGGTCACCGGGGAGCTGTTTTTT. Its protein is CASSVGGRAVTGELFF.

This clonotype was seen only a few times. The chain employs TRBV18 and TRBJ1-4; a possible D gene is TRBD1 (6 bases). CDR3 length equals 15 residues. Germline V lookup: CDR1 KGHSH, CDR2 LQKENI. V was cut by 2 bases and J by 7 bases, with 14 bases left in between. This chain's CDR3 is CASSPGSTGSEKLFF. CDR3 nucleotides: TGTGCCAGCTCACCAGGTTCGACAGGATCTGAAAAACTGTTTTTT.

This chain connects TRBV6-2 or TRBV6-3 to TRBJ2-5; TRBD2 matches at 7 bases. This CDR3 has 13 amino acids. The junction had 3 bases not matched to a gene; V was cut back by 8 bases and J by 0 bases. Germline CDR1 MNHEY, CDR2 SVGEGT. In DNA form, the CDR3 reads TGTGCCAGCGAGCGGGACTACCAAGAGACCCAGTACTTC. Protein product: CASERDYQETQYF.

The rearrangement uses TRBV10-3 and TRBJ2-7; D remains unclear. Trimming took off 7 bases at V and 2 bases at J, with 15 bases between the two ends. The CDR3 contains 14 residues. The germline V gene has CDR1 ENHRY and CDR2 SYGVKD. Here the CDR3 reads CAITKDDNPYEQYF. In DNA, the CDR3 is TGTGCCATCACCAAGGACGATAATCCCTACGAGCAGTACTTC.

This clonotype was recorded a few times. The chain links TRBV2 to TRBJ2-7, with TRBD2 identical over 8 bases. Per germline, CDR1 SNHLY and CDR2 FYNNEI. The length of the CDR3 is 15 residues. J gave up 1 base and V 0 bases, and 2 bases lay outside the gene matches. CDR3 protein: CASSEASGTSYEQYF. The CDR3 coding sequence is TGTGCCAGCAGTGAAGCTAGCGGGACATCCTACGAGCAGTACTTC.

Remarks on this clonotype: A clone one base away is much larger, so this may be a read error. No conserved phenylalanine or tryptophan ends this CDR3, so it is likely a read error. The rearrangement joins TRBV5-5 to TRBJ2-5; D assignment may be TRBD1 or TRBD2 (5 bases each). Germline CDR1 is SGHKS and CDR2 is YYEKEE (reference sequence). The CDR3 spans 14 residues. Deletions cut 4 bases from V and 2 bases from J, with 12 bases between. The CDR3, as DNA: TGTGCCAGCAGCCCCTTGGGACGGCAAGAGACCCAGTACCTC. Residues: CASSPLGRQETQYL.

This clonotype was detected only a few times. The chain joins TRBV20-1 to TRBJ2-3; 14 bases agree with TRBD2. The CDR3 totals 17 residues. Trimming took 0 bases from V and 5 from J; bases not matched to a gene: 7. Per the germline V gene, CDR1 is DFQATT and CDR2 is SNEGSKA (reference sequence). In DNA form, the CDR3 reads TGCAGTGCTAGAGATAGACTAGCGGGAGGGCCGATAGATACGCAGTATTTT. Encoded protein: CSARDRLAGGPIDTQYF.

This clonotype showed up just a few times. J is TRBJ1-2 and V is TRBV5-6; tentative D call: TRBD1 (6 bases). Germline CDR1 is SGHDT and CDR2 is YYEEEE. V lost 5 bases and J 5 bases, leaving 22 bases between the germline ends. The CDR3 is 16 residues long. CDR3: CASRPRMLQGAYGYTF. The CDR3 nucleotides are TGTGCCAGCAGGCCCCGTATGTTACAGGGAGCGTATGGCTACACCTTC.

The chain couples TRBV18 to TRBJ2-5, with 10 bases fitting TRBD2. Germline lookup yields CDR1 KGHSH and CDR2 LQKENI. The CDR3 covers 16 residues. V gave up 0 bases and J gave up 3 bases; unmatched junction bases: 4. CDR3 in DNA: TGTGCCAGCTCACCACCTAGTCTAGCGGGAGAAGAGACCCAGTACTTC. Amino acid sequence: CASSPPSLAGEETQYF.

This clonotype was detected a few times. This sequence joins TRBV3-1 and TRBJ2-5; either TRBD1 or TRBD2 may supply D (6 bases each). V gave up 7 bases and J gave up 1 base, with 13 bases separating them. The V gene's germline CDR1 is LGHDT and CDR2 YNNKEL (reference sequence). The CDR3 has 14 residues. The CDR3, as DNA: TGTGCCAGCACCCTAAGGGGGGTCCAAGAGACCCAGTACTTC. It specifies CASTLRGVQETQYF.

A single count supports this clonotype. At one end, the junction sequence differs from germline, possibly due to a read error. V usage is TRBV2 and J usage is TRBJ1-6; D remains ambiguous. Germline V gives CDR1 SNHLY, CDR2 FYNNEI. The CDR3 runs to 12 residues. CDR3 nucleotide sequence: TGTGCCAGCAGGGAAGTTGGTTCACCCCTCCACTTT. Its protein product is CASREVGSPLHF.